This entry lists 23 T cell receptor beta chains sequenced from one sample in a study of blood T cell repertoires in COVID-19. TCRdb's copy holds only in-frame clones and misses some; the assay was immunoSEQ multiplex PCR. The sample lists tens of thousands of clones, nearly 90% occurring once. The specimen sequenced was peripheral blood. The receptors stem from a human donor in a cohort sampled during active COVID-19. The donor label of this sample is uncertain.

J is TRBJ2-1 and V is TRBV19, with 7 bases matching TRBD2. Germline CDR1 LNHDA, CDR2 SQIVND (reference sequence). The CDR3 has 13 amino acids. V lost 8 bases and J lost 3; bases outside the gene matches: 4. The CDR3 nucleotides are TGTGCCAGTCAGGGACTAATCTACAATGAGCAGTTCTTC. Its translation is CASQGLIYNEQFF.

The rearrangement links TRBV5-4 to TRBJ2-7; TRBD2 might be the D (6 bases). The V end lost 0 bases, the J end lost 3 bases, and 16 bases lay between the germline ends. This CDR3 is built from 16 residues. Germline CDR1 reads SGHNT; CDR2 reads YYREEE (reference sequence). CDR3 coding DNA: TGTGCCAGCAGCTTGGGCGGGGTAAGCCTGGGCTACGAGCAGTACTTC. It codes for CASSLGGVSLGYEQYF.

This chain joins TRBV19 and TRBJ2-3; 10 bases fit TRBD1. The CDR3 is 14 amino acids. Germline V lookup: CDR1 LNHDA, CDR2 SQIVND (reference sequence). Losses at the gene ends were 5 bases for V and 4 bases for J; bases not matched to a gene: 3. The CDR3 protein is CASSRDRGADTQYF. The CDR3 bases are TGTGCCAGTAGTCGGGACAGGGGTGCAGATACGCAGTATTTT. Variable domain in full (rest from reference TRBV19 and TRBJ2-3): DGGITQSPKYLFRKEGQNVTLSCEQNLNHDAMYWYRQDPGQGLRLIYYSQIVNDFQKGDIAEGYSVSREKKESFPLTVTSAQKNPTAFYLCASSRDRGADTQYFGPGTRLTVL.

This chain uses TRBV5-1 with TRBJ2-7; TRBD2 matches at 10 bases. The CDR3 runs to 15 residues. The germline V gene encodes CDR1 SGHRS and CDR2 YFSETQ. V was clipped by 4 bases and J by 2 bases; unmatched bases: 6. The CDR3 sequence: CASSGGTSETYEQYF. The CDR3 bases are TGCGCCAGCAGCGGGGGGACTAGCGAGACCTACGAGCAGTACTTC.

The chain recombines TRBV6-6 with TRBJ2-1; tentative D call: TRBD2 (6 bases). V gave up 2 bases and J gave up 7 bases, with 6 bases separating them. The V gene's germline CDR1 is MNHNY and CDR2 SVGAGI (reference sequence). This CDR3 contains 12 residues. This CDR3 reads CASSYAGNEQFF. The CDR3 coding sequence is TGTGCCAGCAGTTACGCGGGGAATGAGCAGTTCTTC.

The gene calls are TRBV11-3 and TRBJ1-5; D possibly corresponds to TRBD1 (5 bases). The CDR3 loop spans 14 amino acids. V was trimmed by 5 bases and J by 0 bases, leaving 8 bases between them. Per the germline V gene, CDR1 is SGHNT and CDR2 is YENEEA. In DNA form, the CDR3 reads TGTGCCAGCAGCCAAGGGGATAGCAATCAGCCCCAGCATTTT. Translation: CASSQGDSNQPQHF.

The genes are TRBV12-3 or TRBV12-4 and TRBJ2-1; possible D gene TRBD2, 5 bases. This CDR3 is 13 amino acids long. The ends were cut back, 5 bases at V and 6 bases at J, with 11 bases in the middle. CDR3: CASSQGLINEQFF. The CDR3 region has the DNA TGTGCCAGCAGTCAAGGACTCATCAATGAGCAGTTCTTC.

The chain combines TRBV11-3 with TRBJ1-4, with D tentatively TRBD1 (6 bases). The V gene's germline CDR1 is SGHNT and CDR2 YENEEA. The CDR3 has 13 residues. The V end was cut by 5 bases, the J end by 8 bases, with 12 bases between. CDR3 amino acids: CASSPEGGEKLFF. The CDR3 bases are TGTGCCAGCAGCCCAGAGGGGGGGGAAAAACTGTTTTTT.

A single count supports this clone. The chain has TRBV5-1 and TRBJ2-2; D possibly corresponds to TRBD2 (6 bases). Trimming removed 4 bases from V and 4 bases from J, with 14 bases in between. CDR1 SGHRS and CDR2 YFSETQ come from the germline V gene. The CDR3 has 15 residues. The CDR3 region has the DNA TGCGCCAGCAGCATGACTAGTGCCGGCACCGGGGAGCTGTTTTTT. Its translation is CASSMTSAGTGELFF.

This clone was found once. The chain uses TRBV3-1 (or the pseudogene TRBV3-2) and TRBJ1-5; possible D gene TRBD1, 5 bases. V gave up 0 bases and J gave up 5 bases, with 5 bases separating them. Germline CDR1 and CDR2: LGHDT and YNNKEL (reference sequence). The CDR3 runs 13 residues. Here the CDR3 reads CASSQDRDQPQHF. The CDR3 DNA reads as TGTGCCAGCAGCCAAGACAGGGATCAGCCCCAGCATTTT.

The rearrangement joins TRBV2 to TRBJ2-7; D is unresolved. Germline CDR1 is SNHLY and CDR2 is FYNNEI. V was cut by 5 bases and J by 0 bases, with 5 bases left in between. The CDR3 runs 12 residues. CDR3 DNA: TGTGCCAGCAGTCCCCTCTCCTACGAGCAGTACTTC. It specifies CASSPLSYEQYF.

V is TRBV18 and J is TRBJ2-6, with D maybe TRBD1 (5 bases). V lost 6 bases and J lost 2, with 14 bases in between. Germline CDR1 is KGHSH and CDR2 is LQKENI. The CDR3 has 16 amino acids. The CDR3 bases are TGTGCCAGCTCGCGCGAAATACAGGCTGGGGCCAACGTCCTGACTTTC. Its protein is CASSREIQAGANVLTF.

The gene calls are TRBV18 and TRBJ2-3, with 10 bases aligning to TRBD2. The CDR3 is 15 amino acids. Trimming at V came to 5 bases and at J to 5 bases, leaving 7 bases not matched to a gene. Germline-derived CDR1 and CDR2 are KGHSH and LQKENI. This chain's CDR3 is CASSGAGGPGDTQYF. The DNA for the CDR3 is TGTGCCAGCTCAGGAGCGGGAGGGCCGGGAGATACGCAGTATTTT.

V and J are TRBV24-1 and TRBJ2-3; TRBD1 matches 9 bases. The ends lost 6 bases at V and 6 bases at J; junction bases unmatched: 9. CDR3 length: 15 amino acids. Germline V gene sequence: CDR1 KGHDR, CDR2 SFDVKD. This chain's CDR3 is CATSMGQGNVDTQYF. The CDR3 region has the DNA TGTGCCACCAGTATGGGACAGGGTAATGTGGATACGCAGTATTTT.

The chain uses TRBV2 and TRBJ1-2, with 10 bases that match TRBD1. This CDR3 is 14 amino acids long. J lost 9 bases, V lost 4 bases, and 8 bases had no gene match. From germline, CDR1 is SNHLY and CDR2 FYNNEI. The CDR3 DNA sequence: TGTGCCAGCAGTGTTTATTTGGGACAGGGGAGCTACACCTTC. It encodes CASSVYLGQGSYTF. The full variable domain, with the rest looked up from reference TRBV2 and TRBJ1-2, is EPEVTQTPSHQVTQMGQEVILRCVPISNHLYFYWYRQILGQKVEFLVSFYNNEISEKSEIFDDQFSVERPDGSNFTLKIRSTKLEDSAMYFCASSVYLGQGSYTFGSGTRLTVV.

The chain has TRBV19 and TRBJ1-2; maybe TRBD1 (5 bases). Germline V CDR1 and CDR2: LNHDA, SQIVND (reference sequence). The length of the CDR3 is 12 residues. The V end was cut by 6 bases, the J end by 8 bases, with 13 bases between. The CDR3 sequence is CASSSGTFGYTF. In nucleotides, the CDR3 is TGTGCCAGTAGCTCAGGGACTTTCGGCTACACCTTC.

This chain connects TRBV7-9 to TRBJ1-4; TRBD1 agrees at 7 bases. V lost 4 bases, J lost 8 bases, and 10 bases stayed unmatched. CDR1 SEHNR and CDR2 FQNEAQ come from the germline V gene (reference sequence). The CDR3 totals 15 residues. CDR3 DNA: TGTGCCAGCAGCTCTGAGGGGGCTAGGGAGGAAAAACTGTTTTTT. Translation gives CASSSEGAREEKLFF. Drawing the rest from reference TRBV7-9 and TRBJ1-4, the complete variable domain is DTGVSQNPRHKITKRGQNVTFRCDPISEHNRLYWYRQTLGQGPEFLTYFQNEAQLEKSRLLSDRFSAERPKGSFSTLEIQRTEQGDSAMYLCASSSEGAREEKLFFGSGTQLSVL.

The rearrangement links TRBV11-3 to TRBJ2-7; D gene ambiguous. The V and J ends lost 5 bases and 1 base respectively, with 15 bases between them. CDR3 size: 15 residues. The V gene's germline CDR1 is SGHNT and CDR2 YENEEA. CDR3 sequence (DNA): TGTGCCAGCAGCCCCGTTTCCTACCTTTCCTACGAGCAGTACTTC. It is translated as CASSPVSYLSYEQYF.

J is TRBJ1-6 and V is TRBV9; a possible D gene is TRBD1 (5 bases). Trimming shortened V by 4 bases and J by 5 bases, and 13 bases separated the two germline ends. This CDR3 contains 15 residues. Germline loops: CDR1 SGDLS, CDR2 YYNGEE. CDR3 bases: TGTGCCAGCAGCCCGGGTGCAGGGAATAATTCACCCCTCCACTTT. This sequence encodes CASSPGAGNNSPLHF.

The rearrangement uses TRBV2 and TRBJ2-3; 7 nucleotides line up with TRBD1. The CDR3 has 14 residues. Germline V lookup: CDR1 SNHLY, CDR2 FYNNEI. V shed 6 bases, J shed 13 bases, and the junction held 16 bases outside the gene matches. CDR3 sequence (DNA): TGTGCCAGCAGCCGGGACAGCAATACCATTCCGAAGTATTTT. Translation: CASSRDSNTIPKYF. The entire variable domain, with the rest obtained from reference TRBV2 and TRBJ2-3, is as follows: EPEVTQTPSHQVTQMGQEVILRCVPISNHLYFYWYRQILGQKVEFLVSFYNNEISEKSEIFDDQFSVERPDGSNFTLKIRSTKLEDSAMYFCASSRDSNTIPKYFGPGTRLTVL.

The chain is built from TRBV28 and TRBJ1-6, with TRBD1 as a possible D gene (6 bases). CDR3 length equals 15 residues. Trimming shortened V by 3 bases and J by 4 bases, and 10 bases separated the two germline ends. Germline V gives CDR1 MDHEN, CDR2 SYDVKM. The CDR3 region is CASSLGATYNSPLHF. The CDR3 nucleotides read TGTGCCAGCAGTTTGGGGGCCACTTATAATTCACCCCTCCACTTT.

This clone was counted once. CDR3 sequence (DNA): TGTGCCAGCAGCAAAGGGAAGGGGGGGACGACCGGGGAGCTGTTTTTT. Its protein is CASSKGKGGTTGELFF. The gene calls are TRBV21-1 and TRBJ2-2; TRBD2, the table's D call, was not compared with the DNA. TRBV21-1 is a documented pseudogene. CDR3 length: 16 amino acids.

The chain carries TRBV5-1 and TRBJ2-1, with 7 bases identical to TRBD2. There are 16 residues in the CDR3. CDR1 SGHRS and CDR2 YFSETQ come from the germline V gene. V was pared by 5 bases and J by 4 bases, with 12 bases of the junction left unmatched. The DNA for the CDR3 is TGCGCCAGCAGTCCACAGGCGGGAGTGACGTACAATGAGCAGTTCTTC. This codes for CASSPQAGVTYNEQFF.